What follows are 19 T cell receptor beta chains derived from one specimen sequenced in a study of vaccination and CD4 T cells after COVID-19. Treatment meaning: 10-day PBMC culture with coronavirus spike peptide pools or control peptides (ViraFEST assay). These receptors lack a known antigen. Cultured CD4+ T cell DNA was sequenced using the Oncomine TCR Beta short-read assay. Using its own MiXCR run on the PCR reads, TCRdb lists one record per CDR3 protein. The repertoire includes over 6,000 distinct CDR3 sequences, about 76% of them detected once, and roughly a fifth sits in the top ten. The sequencing sample was made of CD4+ T cells from blood, cultured in vitro. These receptors were obtained from a human donor who had recovered from COVID-19.

This rearrangement joins TRBV7-2 to TRBJ2-3; D is unresolved. This CDR3 region has 11 residues. Trimming shortened V by 0 bases and J by 5 bases, and 0 bases separated the two germline ends. Germline V gene sequence: CDR1 SGHTA, CDR2 FQGNSA. The CDR3 loop reads CASSLADTQYF. In DNA, the CDR3 is TGTGCCAGCAGCTTAGCAGATACGCAGTATTTT.

V usage is TRBV10-2 and J usage is TRBJ2-2; TRBD2 matches at 12 bases. The V gene end was trimmed by 7 bases and the J gene end by 5 bases; junction bases not matched to a gene: 2. CDR1 is WSHSY and CDR2 is SAAADI in the germline V gene. The CDR3 sequence is 14 residues long. The CDR3 reads CASNLAGGTGELFF. CDR3 coding DNA: TGCGCCAGCAACCTAGCGGGGGGGACCGGGGAGCTGTTTTTT.

The chain has TRBV5-8 and TRBJ1-6, with D possibly TRBD1 on 6 matching bases. The V gene's germline CDR1 is SGHTS and CDR2 YDEGEE. The CDR3 has 14 amino acids. V lost 4 bases, J lost 7 bases, and 12 bases lay in between. The CDR3: CASSRTGTNSPLHF. CDR3 DNA: TGTGCCAGCAGCCGCACAGGGACAAATTCACCCCTCCACTTT.

The chain couples TRBV4-1 to TRBJ2-1; 13 nucleotides line up with TRBD2. Germline CDR1 and CDR2: MGHRA and YSYEKL. The J segment lost 7 bases and the V segment lost 3 bases, leaving 0 bases of the junction unmatched. The CDR3 consists of 14 residues. CDR3 DNA: TGCGCCAGCAGCCAGGGACTAGCGGGAAATGAGCAGTTCTTC. Protein sequence: CASSQGLAGNEQFF.

V is TRBV11-3 and J is TRBJ2-7; D is uncertain. Trimming removed 2 bases from V and 5 bases from J, with 19 bases in between. The CDR3 covers 16 residues. Germline CDR1 is SGHNT and CDR2 is YENEEA. CDR3 sequence reads: CASSLTRIGRAHEQYF. In DNA form, the CDR3 reads TGTGCCAGCAGCTTAACCCGCATAGGAAGGGCTCACGAGCAGTACTTC.

The rearrangement links TRBV5-1 to TRBJ1-2, with D unclear. This CDR3 has 17 amino acids. The V end was cut by 0 bases, the J end by 0 bases, with 15 bases between. Germline V lookup: CDR1 SGHRS, CDR2 YFSETQ. The CDR3 spells CASSLGGSAIPNYGYTF. The CDR3 DNA is TGCGCCAGCAGCTTGGGGGGTTCGGCTATACCTAACTATGGCTACACCTTC.

The genes are TRBV29-1 and TRBJ2-3; TRBD1 is a possible D gene (6 bases). The CDR3 runs to 13 residues. Germline V gives CDR1 SQVTM, CDR2 ANQGSEA. V lost 7 bases to trimming and J lost 0 bases, with 11 bases between them. The CDR3: CSAKQGSTDTQYF. The CDR3, as DNA: TGCAGCGCAAAACAGGGTAGCACAGATACGCAGTATTTT.

The chain carries TRBV6-4 and TRBJ1-5, with a tentative D call TRBD1 (5 bases). The CDR3 is made up of 16 amino acids. CDR1 and CDR2 (germline): MRHNA, SNTAGT. Trimming removed 3 bases from V and 6 bases from J, with 18 bases in between. CDR3: CASSDLSREPSQPQHF. The CDR3, as DNA: TGTGCCAGCAGTGATTTGTCCAGGGAACCCAGTCAGCCCCAGCATTTT.

This clonotype has only a few counts. V usage is TRBV2 and J usage is TRBJ1-5; D is unresolved. The germline V and J ends were trimmed by 6 bases and 4 bases, with 10 bases remaining between them. Germline CDR1 is SNHLY and CDR2 is FYNNEI. This CDR3 has 13 residues. The CDR3 loop reads CASRSRRNQPQHF. CDR3 coding DNA: TGTGCCAGCAGGTCCAGGAGAAATCAGCCCCAGCATTTT.

This clonotype has a handful of counts. The rearrangement links TRBV5-4 to TRBJ1-1; no reliable D call. CDR3 length: 14 residues. Germline CDR1 is SGHNT and CDR2 is YYREEE (reference sequence). V lost 2 bases and J 1 base, leaving 9 bases between the germline ends. CDR3 coding DNA: TGTGCCAGCAGCTTATTCTTGGGGAACACTGAAGCTTTCTTT. Translated, it gives CASSLFLGNTEAFF.

V gene TRBV20-1 combines with J gene TRBJ1-1; D unresolved. Germline lookup yields CDR1 DFQATT and CDR2 SNEGSKA (reference sequence). This CDR3 spans 13 amino acids. V was pared by 5 bases and J by 0 bases, with 10 bases between. The CDR3 reads CSAVQKMNTEAFF. Written as DNA, the CDR3 is TGCAGTGCTGTACAAAAGATGAACACTGAAGCTTTCTTT.

This chain connects TRBV28 to TRBJ1-5; 9 bases map to TRBD1. Looked up from germline, CDR1 is MDHEN and CDR2 is SYDVKM. The CDR3 contains 16 residues. Trimming at V came to 6 bases and at J to 5 bases, leaving 11 bases not matched to a gene. The CDR3 DNA follows: TGTGCCAGCAGCCAGACGGCCGGGACAGGGCATCAGCCCCAGCATTTT. Its protein product is CASSQTAGTGHQPQHF.

V gene TRBV20-1 combines with J gene TRBJ1-5; TRBD1 is a possible D gene (5 bases). This CDR3 contains 15 residues. Per the germline V gene, CDR1 is DFQATT and CDR2 is SNEGSKA (reference sequence). Trimming left V 3 bases short and J 0 bases short, with 12 bases between. CDR3 sequence (DNA): TGCAGTGCTAGCCCGGACGGGGCTAGCAATCAGCCCCAGCATTTT. Its protein product is CSASPDGASNQPQHF.

V is TRBV28 and J is TRBJ2-7; 7 bases agree with TRBD1. Germline CDR1 MDHEN, CDR2 SYDVKM. The CDR3 is 16 residues long. V shed 0 bases and J 7 bases; nucleotides not matched to a gene: 12. The CDR3 region is CASSLWAGGISGEQYF. For the CDR3, the DNA is TGTGCCAGCAGTTTATGGGCAGGGGGTATTTCTGGTGAGCAGTACTTC.

This chain links TRBV27 with TRBJ2-3; 9 nucleotides agree with TRBD1. The CDR3 is 17 amino acids. Per germline, CDR1 MNHEY and CDR2 SMNVEV (reference sequence). The junction had 11 bases not matched to a gene; V was cut back by 1 base and J by 6 bases. The CDR3: CASSLFFVGTGLDTQYF. The CDR3 DNA follows: TGTGCCAGCAGTTTATTTTTCGTCGGGACAGGGCTCGATACGCAGTATTTT.

V gene TRBV20-1 combines with J gene TRBJ1-2; TRBD1 matches at 7 bases. Per the germline V gene, CDR1 is DFQATT and CDR2 is SNEGSKA (reference sequence). CDR3 length: 13 amino acids. The V and J ends lost 5 bases and 1 base, in that order; junction bases with no gene match: 4. The CDR3 sequence: CSARGTDNYGYTF. In DNA, the CDR3 is TGCAGTGCTCGCGGGACAGATAACTATGGCTACACCTTC.

Relative to its sample, this clonotype is large. The chain carries TRBV7-2 and TRBJ2-4; D gene unclear. V was trimmed by 5 bases and J by 8 bases, leaving 19 bases between them. The CDR3 consists of 15 residues. Germline CDR1 SGHTA, CDR2 FQGNSA. CDR3 nucleotide sequence: TGTGCCAGCAGCCACCTCTACTTAGTTGCCCACATTCAGTACTTC. It yields the protein CASSHLYLVAHIQYF.

The J gene is TRBJ1-4, the V gene TRBV19, with D perhaps matching TRBD1 (5 bases). The CDR3 contains 15 residues. Deletions cut 3 bases from V and 5 bases from J, with 13 bases between. The V gene's germline CDR1 is LNHDA and CDR2 SQIVND (reference sequence). CDR3 in amino acids: CASSIRSGFNEKLFF. CDR3 nucleotides: TGTGCCAGTAGTATCCGATCAGGGTTCAATGAAAAACTGTTTTTT. Looking up the rest from reference TRBV19 and TRBJ1-4 gives the full variable domain: DGGITQSPKYLFRKEGQNVTLSCEQNLNHDAMYWYRQDPGQGLRLIYYSQIVNDFQKGDIAEGYSVSREKKESFPLTVTSAQKNPTAFYLCASSIRSGFNEKLFFGSGTQLSVL.

V is TRBV7-3 and J is TRBJ1-2; 9 nucleotides match TRBD1. The CDR3 sequence is 17 residues long. Germline CDR1 is SGHTA and CDR2 is FQGTGA. The V segment lost 2 bases and the J segment 8 bases; nucleotides outside the gene matches: 15. The CDR3 nucleotides read TGTGCCAGCAGCTTATCGGGACAGGGCTTCTCCGTGGGAGGCTACACCTTC. Its protein product is CASSLSGQGFSVGGYTF.